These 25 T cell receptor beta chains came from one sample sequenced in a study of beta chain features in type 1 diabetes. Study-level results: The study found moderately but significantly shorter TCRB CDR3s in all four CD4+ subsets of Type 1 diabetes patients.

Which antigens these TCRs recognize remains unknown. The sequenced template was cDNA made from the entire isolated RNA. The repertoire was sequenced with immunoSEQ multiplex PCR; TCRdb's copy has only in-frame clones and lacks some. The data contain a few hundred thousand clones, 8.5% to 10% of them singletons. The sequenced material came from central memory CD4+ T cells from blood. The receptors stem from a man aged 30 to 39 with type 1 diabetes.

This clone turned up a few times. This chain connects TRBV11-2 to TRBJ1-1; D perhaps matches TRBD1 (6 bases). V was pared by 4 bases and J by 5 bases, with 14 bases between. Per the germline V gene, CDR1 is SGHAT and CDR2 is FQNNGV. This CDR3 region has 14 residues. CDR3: CASSSQGFQTEAFF. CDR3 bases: TGTGCCAGCAGCTCGCAGGGGTTTCAAACTGAAGCTTTCTTT.

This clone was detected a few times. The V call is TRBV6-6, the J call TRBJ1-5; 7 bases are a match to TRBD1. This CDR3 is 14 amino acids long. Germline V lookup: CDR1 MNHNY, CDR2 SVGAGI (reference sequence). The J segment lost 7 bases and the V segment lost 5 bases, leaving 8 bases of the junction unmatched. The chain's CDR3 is CASSPQGGRQPQHF. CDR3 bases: TGTGCCAGCAGTCCTCAGGGGGGGCGGCAGCCCCAGCATTTT.

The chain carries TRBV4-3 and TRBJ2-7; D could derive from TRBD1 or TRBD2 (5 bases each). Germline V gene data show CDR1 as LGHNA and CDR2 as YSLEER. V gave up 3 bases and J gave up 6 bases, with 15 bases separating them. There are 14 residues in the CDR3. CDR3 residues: CASSHRDPGSEQYF. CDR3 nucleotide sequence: TGCGCCAGCAGCCACCGGGACCCCGGGTCCGAGCAGTACTTC.

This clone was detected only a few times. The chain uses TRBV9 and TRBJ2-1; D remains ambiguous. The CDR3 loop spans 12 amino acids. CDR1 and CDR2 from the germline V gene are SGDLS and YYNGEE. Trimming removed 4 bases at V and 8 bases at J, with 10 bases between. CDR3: CASSLPGYEQFF. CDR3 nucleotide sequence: TGTGCCAGCAGCCTCCCTGGGTATGAGCAGTTCTTC.

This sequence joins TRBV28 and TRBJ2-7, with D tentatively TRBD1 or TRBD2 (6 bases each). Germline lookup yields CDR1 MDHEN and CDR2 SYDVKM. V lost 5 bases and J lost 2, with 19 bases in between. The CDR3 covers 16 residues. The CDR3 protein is CASSRGDGVPPYEQYF. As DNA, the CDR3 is TGTGCCAGCAGTAGGGGGGACGGGGTGCCTCCCTACGAGCAGTACTTC.

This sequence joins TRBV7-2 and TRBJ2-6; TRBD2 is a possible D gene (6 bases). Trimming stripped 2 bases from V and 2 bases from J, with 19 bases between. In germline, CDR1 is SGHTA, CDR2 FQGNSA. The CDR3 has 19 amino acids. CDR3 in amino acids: CASSLTLLRTKTGANVLTF. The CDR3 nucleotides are TGTGCCAGCAGCTTAACCCTATTGAGGACTAAAACTGGGGCCAACGTCCTGACTTTC.

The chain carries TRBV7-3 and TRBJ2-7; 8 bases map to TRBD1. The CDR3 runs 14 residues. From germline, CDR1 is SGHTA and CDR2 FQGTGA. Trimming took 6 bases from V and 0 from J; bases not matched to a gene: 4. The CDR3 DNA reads TGTGCCAGCAGGACGGACAGGGACTCCTACGAGCAGTACTTC. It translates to CASRTDRDSYEQYF.

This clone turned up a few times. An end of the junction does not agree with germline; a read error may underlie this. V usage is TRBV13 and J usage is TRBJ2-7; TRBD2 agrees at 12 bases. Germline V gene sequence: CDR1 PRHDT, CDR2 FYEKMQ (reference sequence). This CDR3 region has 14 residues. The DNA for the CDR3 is TGTGCCAGCAGCCCGACTAGCGGGAGACCGCACAGGAAGTTC. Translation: CASSPTSGRPHRKF.

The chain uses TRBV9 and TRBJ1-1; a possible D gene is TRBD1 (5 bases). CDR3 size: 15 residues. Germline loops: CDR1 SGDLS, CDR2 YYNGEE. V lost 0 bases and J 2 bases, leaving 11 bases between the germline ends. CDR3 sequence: CASSVEGTLNTEAFF. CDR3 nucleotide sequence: TGTGCCAGCAGCGTAGAGGGGACTTTAAACACTGAAGCTTTCTTT.

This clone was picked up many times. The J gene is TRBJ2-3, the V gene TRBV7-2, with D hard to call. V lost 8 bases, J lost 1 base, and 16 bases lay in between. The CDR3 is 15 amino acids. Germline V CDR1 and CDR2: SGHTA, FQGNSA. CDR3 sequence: CASSTYNPGTDTQYF. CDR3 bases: TGTGCCAGCTCTACTTACAATCCAGGCACAGATACGCAGTATTTT.

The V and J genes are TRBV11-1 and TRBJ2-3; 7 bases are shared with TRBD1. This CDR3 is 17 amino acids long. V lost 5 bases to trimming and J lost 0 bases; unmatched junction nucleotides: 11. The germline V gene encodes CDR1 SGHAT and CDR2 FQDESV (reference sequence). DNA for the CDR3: TGTGCCAGCAGCCGGACGACAGGGACCTCTAGCACAGATACGCAGTATTTT. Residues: CASSRTTGTSSTDTQYF.

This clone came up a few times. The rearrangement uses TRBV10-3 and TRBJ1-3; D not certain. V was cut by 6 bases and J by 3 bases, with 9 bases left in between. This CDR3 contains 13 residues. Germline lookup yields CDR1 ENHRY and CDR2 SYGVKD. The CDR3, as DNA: TGTGCCATCAGCCGACAACTTGGAAACACCATATATTTT. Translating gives CAISRQLGNTIYF.

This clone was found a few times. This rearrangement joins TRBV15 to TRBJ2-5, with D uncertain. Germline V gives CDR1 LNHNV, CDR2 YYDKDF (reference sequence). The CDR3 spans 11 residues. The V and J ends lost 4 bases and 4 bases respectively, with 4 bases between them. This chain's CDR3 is CATSMRETQYF. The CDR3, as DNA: TGTGCCACCAGCATGAGAGAGACCCAGTACTTC.

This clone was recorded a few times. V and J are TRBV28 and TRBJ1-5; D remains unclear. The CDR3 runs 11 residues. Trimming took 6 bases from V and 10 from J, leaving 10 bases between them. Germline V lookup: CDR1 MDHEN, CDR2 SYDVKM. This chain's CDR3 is CASSLTRPQHF. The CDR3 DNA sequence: TGTGCCAGCAGCCTCACTCGACCCCAGCATTTT.

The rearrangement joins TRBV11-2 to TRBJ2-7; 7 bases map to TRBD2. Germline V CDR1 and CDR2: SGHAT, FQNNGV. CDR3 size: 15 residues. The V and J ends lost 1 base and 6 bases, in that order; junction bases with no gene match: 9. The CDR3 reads CASSLGTGLPLEQYF. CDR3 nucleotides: TGTGCCAGCAGCTTAGGGACGGGACTACCTCTCGAGCAGTACTTC.

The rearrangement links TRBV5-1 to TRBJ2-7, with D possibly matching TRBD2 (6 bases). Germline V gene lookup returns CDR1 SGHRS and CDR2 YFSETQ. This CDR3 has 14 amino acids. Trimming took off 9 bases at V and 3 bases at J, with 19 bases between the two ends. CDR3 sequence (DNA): TGCGCCACAAGGAGGGACGTAGGTCGCTACGAGCAGTACTTC. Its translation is CATRRDVGRYEQYF.

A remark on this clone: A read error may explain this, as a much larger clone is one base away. CDR3 protein: CASSLALAGTYNEQFF. Written as DNA, the CDR3 is TGTGCCAGCAGCTTAGCACTAGCGGGAACCTACAATGAGCAGTTCTTC. The chain links TRBV5-6 to TRBJ2-1; TRBD2 matches 10 bases. Trimming removed 2 bases from V and 2 bases from J; junction bases left unmatched: 4. CDR1 and CDR2 from the germline V gene are SGHDT and YYEEEE. This CDR3 has 16 residues. Filled out from reference TRBV5-6 and TRBJ2-1, the complete variable domain reads DAGVTQSPTHLIKTRGQQVTLRCSPKSGHDTVSWYQQALGQGPQFIFQYYEEEERQRGNFPDRFSGHQFPNYSSELNVNALLLGDSALYLCASSLALAGTYNEQFFGPGTRLTVL.

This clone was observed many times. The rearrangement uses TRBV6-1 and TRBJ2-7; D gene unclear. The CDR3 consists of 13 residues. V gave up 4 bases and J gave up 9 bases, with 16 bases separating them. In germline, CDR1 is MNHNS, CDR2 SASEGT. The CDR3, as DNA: TGTGCCAGCAGTGCCCGCAGTGACACGGGGCAGTACTTC. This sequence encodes CASSARSDTGQYF.

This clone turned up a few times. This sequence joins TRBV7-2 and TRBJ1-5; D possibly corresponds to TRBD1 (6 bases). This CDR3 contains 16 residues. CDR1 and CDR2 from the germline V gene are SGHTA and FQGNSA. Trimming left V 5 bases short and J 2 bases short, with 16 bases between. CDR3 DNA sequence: TGTGCCAGCAGCCAAGAGGGGAACAGGGGCAATCAGCCCCAGCATTTT. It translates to CASSQEGNRGNQPQHF.

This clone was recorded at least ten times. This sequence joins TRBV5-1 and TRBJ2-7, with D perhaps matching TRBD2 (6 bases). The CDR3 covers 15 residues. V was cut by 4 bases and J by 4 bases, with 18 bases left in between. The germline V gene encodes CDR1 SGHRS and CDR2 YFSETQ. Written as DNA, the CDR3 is TGCGCCAGCAGCGCGGGACGGGGTTTGCATTACGAGCAGTACTTC. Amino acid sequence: CASSAGRGLHYEQYF.

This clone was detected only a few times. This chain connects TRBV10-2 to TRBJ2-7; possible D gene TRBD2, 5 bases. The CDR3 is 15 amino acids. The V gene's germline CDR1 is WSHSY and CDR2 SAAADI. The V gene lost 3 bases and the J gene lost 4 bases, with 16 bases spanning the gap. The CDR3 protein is CASSEGGSSSYEQYF. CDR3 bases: TGCGCCAGCAGTGAAGGCGGGTCATCCTCGTACGAGCAGTACTTC.

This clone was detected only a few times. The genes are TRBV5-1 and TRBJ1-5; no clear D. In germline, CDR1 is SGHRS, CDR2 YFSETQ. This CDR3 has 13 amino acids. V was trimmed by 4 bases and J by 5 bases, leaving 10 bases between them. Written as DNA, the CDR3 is TGCGCCAGCAGCAAGGACCCAGATCAGCCCCAGCATTTT. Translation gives CASSKDPDQPQHF. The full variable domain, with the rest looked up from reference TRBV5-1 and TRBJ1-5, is KAGVTQTPRYLIKTRGQQVTLSCSPISGHRSVSWYQQTPGQGLQFLFEYFSETQRNKGNFPGRFSGRQFSNSRSEMNVSTLELGDSALYLCASSKDPDQPQHFGDGTRLSIL.

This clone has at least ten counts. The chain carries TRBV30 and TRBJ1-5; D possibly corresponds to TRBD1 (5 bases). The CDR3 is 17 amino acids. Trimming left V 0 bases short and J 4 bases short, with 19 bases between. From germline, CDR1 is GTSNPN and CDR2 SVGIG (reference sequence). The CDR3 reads CAWSVLGRQLLNQPQHF. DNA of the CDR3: TGTGCCTGGAGTGTACTCGGACGACAGCTCCTTAATCAGCCCCAGCATTTT.

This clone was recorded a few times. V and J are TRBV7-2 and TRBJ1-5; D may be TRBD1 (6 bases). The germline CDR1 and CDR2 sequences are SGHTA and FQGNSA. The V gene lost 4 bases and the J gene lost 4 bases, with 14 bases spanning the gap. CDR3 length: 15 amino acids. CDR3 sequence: CASSSGQSANQPQHF. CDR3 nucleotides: TGTGCCAGCAGCTCCGGACAGAGCGCAAATCAGCCCCAGCATTTT.

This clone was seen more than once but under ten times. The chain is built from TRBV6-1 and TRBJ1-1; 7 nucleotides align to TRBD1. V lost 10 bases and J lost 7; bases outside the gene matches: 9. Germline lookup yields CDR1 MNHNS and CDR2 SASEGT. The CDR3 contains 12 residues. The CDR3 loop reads CATRQGEGEAFF. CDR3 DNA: TGTGCCACCCGACAGGGAGAGGGTGAAGCTTTCTTT.